The present T cell receptor (beta chain) was sequenced within a study of T cells in localized non-small cell lung cancer. Libraries were prepared by immunoSEQ multiplex PCR; TCRdb keeps only in-frame clonotypes and omits some of them. The sample holds roughly 30,000 clones; over 80% are singletons and the top ten take 4% to 5%. CDR3 size: 11 residues. Trimming stripped 6 bases from V and 6 bases from J, with 9 bases between. Germline V gives CDR1 SNHLY, CDR2 FYNNEI. The V call is TRBV2, the J call TRBJ2-7; D ambiguous. The sequence derives from a woman aged 35 to 70 with stage III lung adenocarcinoma. This specimen was peripheral blood mononuclear cells, taken before any cancer treatment. The CDR3 DNA follows: TGTGCCAGCAGGGCAGAAGGCGAGCAGTACTTC. Its translation: CASRAEGEQYF.